This T cell receptor (beta chain) came from a study of T cell changes during pregnancy in multiple sclerosis. The CDR3 spans 17 residues. CDR1 is MNHGY, CDR2 SVAAGI, per germline. Trimming at V came to 2 bases and at J to 1 base, leaving 8 bases not matched to a gene. Sequenced by immunoSEQ multiplex PCR; TCRdb stores in-frame clones only, minus some. The sample contains 90,000 or so clones, approximately 92% of which appear only once. The sequence derives from a female donor with multiple sclerosis, enrolled in a pregnancy study. Specimen: peripheral blood, collected in the first trimester of pregnancy. The rearrangement joins TRBV6-9 to TRBJ2-1; 7 nucleotides match TRBD2. DNA of the CDR3: TGTGCCAGCAGTTATATCGGGCAGGGAGGGTCCTACAATGAGCAGTTCTTC. Its protein is CASSYIGQGGSYNEQFF.